This TCR beta chain comes out of a study of cytomegalovirus exposure and HLA in healthy donors. This CDR3 comprises 15 residues. J lost 8 bases, V lost 2 bases, and 8 bases had no gene match. Germline CDR1 and CDR2: MNHEY and SMNVEV (reference sequence). PCR involved 60 Vbeta and 13 Jbeta primers. Assay used: immunoSEQ multiplex PCR; TCRdb lists only in-frame clones, some missing. The sample consists of approximately 150,000 clones, roughly 79% of them appearing once. Sequencing used PBMCs. The TCR sequence derives from a woman aged 40 to 50 in good health and CMV-seronegative. V usage is TRBV27 and J usage is TRBJ2-2, with 7 bases matching TRBD2. DNA of the CDR3: TGTGCCAGCAGTTTAATGGCGGGAGTATGGGGGGAGCTGTTTTTT. Its translation: CASSLMAGVWGELFF.